This T cell receptor beta chain was sequenced during a study of blood T cell repertoires in COVID-19. Assay: immunoSEQ multiplex PCR; the TCRdb copy retains only in-frame clones and omits some. Altogether around 440,000 clones are present, around 89% being singletons, with the ten largest covering around 12%. The CDR3 spans 13 residues. The germline V gene has CDR1 SGHAT and CDR2 FQNNGV. Trimming shortened V by 6 bases and J by 6 bases, and 11 bases separated the two germline ends. The sample consisted of peripheral blood. V and J are TRBV11-2 and TRBJ1-4; D possibly corresponds to TRBD1 (5 bases). The TCR comes from a woman between 50 and 59 years old with COVID-19, enrolled during active disease. The CDR3 nucleotides read TGTGCCAGCAGGGCCCAGGGTCATGAAAAACTGTTTTTT. Its protein product is CASRAQGHEKLFF.